This T cell receptor (beta chain) emerged from a study of cytomegalovirus exposure and HLA in healthy donors. This CDR3 spans 15 amino acids. Germline V gene lookup returns CDR1 SEHNR and CDR2 FQNEAQ (reference sequence). V lost 5 bases, J lost 2 bases, and 8 bases stayed unmatched. A multiplex PCR was run with 60 Vbeta primers and 13 Jbeta primers. Using immunoSEQ multiplex PCR, the repertoire was profiled, and TCRdb retains in-frame clones only, with some absent. The repertoire includes more than 85,000 clones, roughly 80% of them detected once, and around 6.9% sits in the top ten. Sequencing used PBMCs. V and J are TRBV7-9 and TRBJ1-1; 7 bases are a match to TRBD1. This sequence was found in a young man in good health and CMV-seropositive. The CDR3, as DNA: TGTGCCAGCAGCACCAGGGGGGCCCCCAACACTGAAGCTTTCTTT. Protein product: CASSTRGAPNTEAFF.